This T cell receptor (beta chain) is from a study of shared clonotypes between healthy human individuals. This CDR3 is 16 amino acids long. Germline V gives CDR1 LNHDA, CDR2 SQIVND (reference sequence). Germline trimming cut 9 bases from V and 1 base from J; bases unmatched to any gene: 10. Deep-level assay runs were performed. Measured with immunoSEQ multiplex PCR; TCRdb has only the in-frame clones, and not every one. The sample lists about 490,000 clones, approximately 80% seen once, with around 11% in the top ten. With unsorted samples, genomic DNA was obtained from tens of millions of PBMCs. The sequence was obtained from a middle-aged woman in good health. Some clones in this sample may be carry-over from other donors' samples. The V and J genes are TRBV19 and TRBJ2-3; TRBD2 aligns across 10 bases. Sequencing was done on a sample of PBMCs. This CDR3 reads CASRPRGLARTDTQYF. CDR3 DNA sequence: TGTGCCAGCCGGCCCCGGGGACTAGCGCGCACAGATACGCAGTATTTT.